This T cell receptor (beta chain) was profiled in a study of shared T cell receptors in the human thymus. The data were produced by immunoSEQ multiplex PCR, yet TCRdb's version contains in-frame clones alone and is incomplete. Of hundreds of thousands of clones listed, roughly 88% are singletons. The junction had 4 bases not matched to a gene; V was cut back by 2 bases and J by 0 bases. The length of the CDR3 is 17 residues. Germline CDR1 and CDR2: SEHNR and FQNEAQ (reference sequence). The data also belong to a second study, concerning human thymus T cells. That source reports: Resections from corrective heart surgery provided thymus tissue. Apparent bias marked the V and J gene usage of thymic and blood repertoires. Thymic repertoires from unrelated individuals overlapped highly, related research reported.

Sample: thymocytes. The chain links TRBV7-9 to TRBJ1-4; the match to TRBD1 covers 9 bases. The sequence came from a boy in the first two years of life with a congenital heart defect. The CDR3 is CASSLSGQGPTNEKLFF. The CDR3 region has the DNA TGTGCCAGCAGCTTATCGGGACAGGGTCCAACTAATGAAAAACTGTTTTTT.